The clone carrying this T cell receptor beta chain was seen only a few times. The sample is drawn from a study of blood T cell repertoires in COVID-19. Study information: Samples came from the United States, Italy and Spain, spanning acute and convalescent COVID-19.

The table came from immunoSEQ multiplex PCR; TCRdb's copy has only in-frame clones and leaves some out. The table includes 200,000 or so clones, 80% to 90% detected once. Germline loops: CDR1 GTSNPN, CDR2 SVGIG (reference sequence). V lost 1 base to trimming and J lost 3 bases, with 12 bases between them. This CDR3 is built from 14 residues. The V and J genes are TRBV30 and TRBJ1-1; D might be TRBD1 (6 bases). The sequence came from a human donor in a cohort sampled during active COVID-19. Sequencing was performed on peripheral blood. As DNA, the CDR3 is TGTGCCTGGAGTGATTGGGGGCCCTACACTGAAGCTTTCTTT. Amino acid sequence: CAWSDWGPYTEAFF.